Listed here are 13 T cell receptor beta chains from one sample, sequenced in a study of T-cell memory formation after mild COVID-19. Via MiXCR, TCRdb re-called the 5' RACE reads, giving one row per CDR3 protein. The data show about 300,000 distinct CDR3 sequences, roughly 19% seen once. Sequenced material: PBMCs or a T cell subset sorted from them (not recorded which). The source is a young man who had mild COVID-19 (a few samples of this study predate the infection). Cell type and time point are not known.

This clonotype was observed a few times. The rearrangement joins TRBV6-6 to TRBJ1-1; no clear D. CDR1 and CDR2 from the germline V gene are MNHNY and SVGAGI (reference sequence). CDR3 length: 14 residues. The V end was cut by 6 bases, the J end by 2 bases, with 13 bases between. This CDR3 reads CASRLSTGNTEAFF. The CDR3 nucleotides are TGTGCCAGCAGGTTATCTACCGGAAACACTGAAGCTTTCTTT.

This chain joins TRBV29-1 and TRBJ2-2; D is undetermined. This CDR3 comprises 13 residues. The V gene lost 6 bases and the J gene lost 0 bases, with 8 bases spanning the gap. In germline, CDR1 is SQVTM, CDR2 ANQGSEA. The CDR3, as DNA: TGCAGCGTGCGACAAGCGAACACCGGGGAGCTGTTTTTT. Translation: CSVRQANTGELFF.

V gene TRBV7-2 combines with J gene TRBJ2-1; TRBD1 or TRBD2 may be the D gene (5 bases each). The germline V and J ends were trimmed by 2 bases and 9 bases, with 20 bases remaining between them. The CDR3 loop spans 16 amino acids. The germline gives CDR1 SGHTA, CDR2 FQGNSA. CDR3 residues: CASSLSPGTPVGEQFF. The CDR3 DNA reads TGTGCCAGCAGCTTATCCCCCGGGACCCCGGTCGGTGAGCAGTTCTTC.

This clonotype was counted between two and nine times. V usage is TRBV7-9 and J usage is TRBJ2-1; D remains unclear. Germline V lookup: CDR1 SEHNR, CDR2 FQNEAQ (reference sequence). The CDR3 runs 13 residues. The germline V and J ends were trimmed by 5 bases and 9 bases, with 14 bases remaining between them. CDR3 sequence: CASSADSFGEQFF. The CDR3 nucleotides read TGTGCCAGCAGCGCCGACTCATTTGGTGAGCAGTTCTTC.

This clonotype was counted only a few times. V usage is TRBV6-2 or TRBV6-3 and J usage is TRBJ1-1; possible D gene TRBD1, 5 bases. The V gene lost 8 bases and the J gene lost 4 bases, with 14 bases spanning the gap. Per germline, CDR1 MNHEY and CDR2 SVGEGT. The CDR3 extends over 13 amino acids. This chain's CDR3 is CASCFAGGTEAFF. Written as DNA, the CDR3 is TGTGCCAGCTGTTTCGCCGGGGGCACTGAAGCTTTCTTT.

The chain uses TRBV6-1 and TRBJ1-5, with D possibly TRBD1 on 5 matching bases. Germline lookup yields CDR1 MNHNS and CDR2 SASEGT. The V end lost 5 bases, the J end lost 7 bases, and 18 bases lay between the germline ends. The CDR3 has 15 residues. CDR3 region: CASSSYIGGGQPQHF. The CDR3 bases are TGTGCCAGCAGTTCCTATATTGGGGGAGGGCAGCCCCAGCATTTT.

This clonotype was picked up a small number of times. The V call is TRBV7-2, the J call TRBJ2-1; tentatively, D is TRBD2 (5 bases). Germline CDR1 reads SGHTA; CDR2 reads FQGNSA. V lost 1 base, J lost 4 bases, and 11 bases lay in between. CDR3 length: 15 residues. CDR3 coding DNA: TGTGCCAGCAGCTTAGTGGAGCGGCGGTACAATGAGCAGTTCTTC. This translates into CASSLVERRYNEQFF.

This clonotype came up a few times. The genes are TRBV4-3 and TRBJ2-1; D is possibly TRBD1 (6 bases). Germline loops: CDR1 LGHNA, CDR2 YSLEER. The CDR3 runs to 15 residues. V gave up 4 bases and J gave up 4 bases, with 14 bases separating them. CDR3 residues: CASSLTGSIYNEQFF. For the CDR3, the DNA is TGCGCCAGCAGCCTAACAGGGTCCATATACAATGAGCAGTTCTTC.

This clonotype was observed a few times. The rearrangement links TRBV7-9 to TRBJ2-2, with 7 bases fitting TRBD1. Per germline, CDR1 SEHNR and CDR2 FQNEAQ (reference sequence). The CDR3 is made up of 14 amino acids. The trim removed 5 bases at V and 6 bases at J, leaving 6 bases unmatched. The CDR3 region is CASSTDRVAGELFF. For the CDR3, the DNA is TGTGCCAGCAGCACCGACAGGGTCGCCGGGGAGCTGTTTTTT. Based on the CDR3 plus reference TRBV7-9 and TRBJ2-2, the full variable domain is DTGVSQNPRHKITKRGQNVTFRCDPISEHNRLYWYRQTLGQGPEFLTYFQNEAQLEKSRLLSDRFSAERPKGSFSTLEIQRTEQGDSAMYLCASSTDRVAGELFFGEGSRLTVL.

The CDR3 spells CASELAYEQYV. The DNA of the CDR3 is TGTGCCAGCGAACTAGCGTACGAGCAGTACGTC. The chain employs TRBV2 and TRBJ2-7; 7 bases are a match to TRBD2. The CDR3 is 11 amino acids. The germline gives CDR1 SNHLY, CDR2 FYNNEI. J was trimmed by 4 bases and V by 8 bases; bases with no gene match: 2.

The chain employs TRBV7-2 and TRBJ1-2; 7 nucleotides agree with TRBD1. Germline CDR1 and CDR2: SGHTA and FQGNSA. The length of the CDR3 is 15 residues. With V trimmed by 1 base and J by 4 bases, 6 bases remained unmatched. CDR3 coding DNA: TGTGCCAGCAGCTTAGGAACAGGGGCAGGCTATGGCTACACCTTC. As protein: CASSLGTGAGYGYTF.

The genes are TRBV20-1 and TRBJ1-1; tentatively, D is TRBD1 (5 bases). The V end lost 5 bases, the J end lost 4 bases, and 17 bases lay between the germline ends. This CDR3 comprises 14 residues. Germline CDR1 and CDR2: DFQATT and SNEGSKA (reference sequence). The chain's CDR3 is CSAPIPGRGTEAFF. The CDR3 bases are TGCAGTGCTCCCATCCCAGGGAGGGGCACTGAAGCTTTCTTT.

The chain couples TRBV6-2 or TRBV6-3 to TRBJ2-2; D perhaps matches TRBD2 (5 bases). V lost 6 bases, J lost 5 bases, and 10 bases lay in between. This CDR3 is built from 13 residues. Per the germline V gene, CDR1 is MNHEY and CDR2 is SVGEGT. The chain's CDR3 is CASSSDWTGELFF. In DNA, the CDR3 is TGTGCCAGCAGCTCGGACTGGACCGGGGAGCTGTTTTTT.